This T cell receptor beta chain was identified in a study of T cell responses to AZD1222 COVID-19 vaccine. TCRdb's table, derived via immunoSEQ multiplex PCR, lists solely in-frame clones and lacks some. Of over 100,000 clones listed, about nine tenths are singletons. General study points: The donor cohort was predominantly white British with a female majority, and clonal diversity may have been underestimated.

V dropped 5 bases and J dropped 1 base, with 11 bases sitting between them. Germline CDR1 and CDR2: SGHTA and FQGNSA. The CDR3 covers 14 residues. The sample holds a few counts of this clone. The antigen is not known. This material consisted of peripheral blood, taken on day 0 of AZD1222 vaccination. The chain links TRBV7-2 to TRBJ1-1; weak D call: TRBD1 (5 bases). This receptor was obtained from an adult in good health. The CDR3 coding sequence is TGTGCCAGCAGCAAAAAGGGGCAGAACACTGAAGCTTTCTTT. Its translation: CASSKKGQNTEAFF.